The clone carrying this TCR beta chain was seen more than once but under ten times. The V gene's germline CDR1 is MNHEY and CDR2 SVGAGI. The CDR3 loop spans 13 amino acids. The V end lost 6 bases, the J end lost 5 bases, and 13 bases lay between the germline ends. The data stem from a study of blood T cell repertoires in COVID-19. Study-level information: Acute-phase and convalescent COVID-19 samples originated in the United States, Italy and Spain. In each case, the material was cDNA or gDNA derived from T cells, B-cell-depleted T cells, or PBMCs.

Authors' methods: Amplification with reference gene primers provided the estimates of nucleated cell counts. The repertoire was sequenced with immunoSEQ multiplex PCR; TCRdb's copy has only in-frame clones and lacks some. Clonal size and the V and J genes are those of that table, whereas D and trimming came from the DNA. The sample records about 45,000 clones, about 81% being singletons. The rearrangement joins TRBV6-5 to TRBJ1-2; tentatively, D is TRBD1 (6 bases). Specimen: peripheral blood. The clonotype comes from a human donor in a cohort sampled during active COVID-19. The CDR3 DNA is TGTGCCAGCAGCACCGGGGACAATTATGGCTACACCTTC. It codes for CASSTGDNYGYTF.